These 23 T cell receptor beta chains came from one sample sequenced in a study of CD8+ T cells in alopecia areata. Extracted RNA was reverse transcribed, and the resulting cDNA served as sequencing template. Produced via immunoSEQ multiplex PCR; TCRdb's table is partial and in-frame only. The profile shows 160,000 or so clones, under 60% of them singletons. The starting material was CD8+ T cells sorted from blood, obtained at week 0. The receptors here all came from a human donor with alopecia areata.

The rearrangement uses TRBV10-3 and TRBJ2-5; tentatively, D is TRBD1 (6 bases). V was trimmed by 2 bases and J by 3 bases, leaving 7 bases between them. The CDR3 spans 13 residues. Germline-derived CDR1 and CDR2 are ENHRY and SYGVKD. The CDR3: CAISEGQKETQYF. CDR3 nucleotides: TGTGCCATCAGTGAGGGACAGAAAGAGACCCAGTACTTC.

This clone has only a few counts. The J gene is TRBJ1-2, the V gene TRBV30; 7 nucleotides line up with TRBD1. Trimming at V came to 3 bases and at J to 4 bases, leaving 5 bases not matched to a gene. The CDR3 contains 13 residues. Germline lookup yields CDR1 GTSNPN and CDR2 SVGIG (reference sequence). The CDR3 DNA reads TGTGCCTGGAGAGGGGGACAGATCTATGGCTACACCTTC. Amino acids: CAWRGGQIYGYTF.

The chain combines TRBV6-6 with TRBJ1-1, with D tentatively TRBD1 (6 bases). This CDR3 is built from 12 residues. Germline loops: CDR1 MNHNY, CDR2 SVGAGI (reference sequence). Trimming cost V 7 bases and J 6 bases, with 12 bases left between them. The CDR3 nucleotides are TGTGCCAGCACAACAGGGAGTCCTGAAGCTTTCTTT. Translated: CASTTGSPEAFF.

The chain recombines TRBV5-6 with TRBJ2-7; possibly TRBD1 for D (6 bases). The germline V gene encodes CDR1 SGHDT and CDR2 YYEEEE. The CDR3 runs to 16 residues. V dropped 0 bases and J dropped 3 bases, with 16 bases sitting between them. The CDR3 region has the DNA TGTGCCAGCAGCTTGGCCAGGGGTATACTTCGCTACGAGCAGTACTTC. The encoded protein is CASSLARGILRYEQYF. Filled out from reference TRBV5-6 and TRBJ2-7, the complete variable domain reads DAGVTQSPTHLIKTRGQQVTLRCSPKSGHDTVSWYQQALGQGPQFIFQYYEEEERQRGNFPDRFSGHQFPNYSSELNVNALLLGDSALYLCASSLARGILRYEQYFGPGTRLTVT.

The rearrangement uses TRBV19 and TRBJ1-2; a possible D gene is TRBD1 (6 bases). Trimming took off 4 bases at V and 2 bases at J, with 11 bases between the two ends. Germline V lookup: CDR1 LNHDA, CDR2 SQIVND (reference sequence). There are 14 residues in the CDR3. The CDR3 DNA reads TGTGCCAGTAGTAAGACAGGAGTCAACTATGGCTACACCTTC. Its protein product is CASSKTGVNYGYTF.

This chain links TRBV29-1 with TRBJ1-2; TRBD1 is a possible D gene (6 bases). CDR3 length: 12 residues. Germline V lookup: CDR1 SQVTM, CDR2 ANQGSEA. V was shortened by 1 base and J by 6 bases, with 9 bases between the two germline ends. CDR3 in amino acids: CSVEGGGHGYTF. CDR3 nucleotide sequence: TGCAGCGTTGAAGGGGGGGGCCATGGCTACACCTTC. Filled out from reference TRBV29-1 and TRBJ1-2, the complete variable domain reads SAVISQKPSRDICQRGTSLTIQCQVDSQVTMMFWYRQQPGQSLTLIATANQGSEATYESGFVIDKFPISRPNLTFSTLTVSNMSPEDSSIYLCSVEGGGHGYTFGSGTRLTVV.

This sequence joins TRBV14 and TRBJ1-2; D is possibly TRBD1 (6 bases). This CDR3 is built from 16 residues. Germline lookup yields CDR1 SGHDN and CDR2 FVKESK. V shed 4 bases and J shed 4 bases, with 19 bases lying between them. CDR3 loop: CASSPTETGIVYGYTF. Written as DNA, the CDR3 is TGTGCCAGCAGCCCAACCGAAACAGGGATCGTCTATGGCTACACCTTC.

The chain has TRBV27 and TRBJ1-2; no clear D. Germline assignment: CDR1 MNHEY and CDR2 SMNVEV (reference sequence). The V gene lost 4 bases and the J gene lost 6 bases, with 12 bases spanning the gap. The CDR3 spans 13 residues. The CDR3 nucleotides read TGTGCCAGCAGTTCGGGCACTATTGATGGCTACACCTTC. Translation: CASSSGTIDGYTF.

The chain combines TRBV15 with TRBJ2-1, with D perhaps TRBD1 (6 bases). This CDR3 is built from 13 residues. V was cut by 8 bases and J by 10 bases, with 18 bases left in between. From germline, CDR1 is LNHNV and CDR2 YYDKDF (reference sequence). For the CDR3, the DNA is TGTGCCACCGTCGACAGGTGGACGAGGGAGCAGTTCTTC. It specifies CATVDRWTREQFF.

The rearrangement joins TRBV7-8 to TRBJ2-7; no clear D gene. The germline V gene has CDR1 SGHVS and CDR2 FQNEAQ. The V and J ends lost 5 bases and 6 bases respectively, with 11 bases between them. The CDR3 is 12 amino acids. DNA of the CDR3: TGTGCCAGCAGCCCACCGGGCGGCGAGCAGTACTTC. Amino acid sequence: CASSPPGGEQYF.

The chain has TRBV29-1 and TRBJ1-1, with D unclear. V dropped 4 bases and J dropped 0 bases, with 12 bases sitting between them. The CDR3 is 14 residues long. The germline CDR1 and CDR2 sequences are SQVTM and ANQGSEA. This chain's CDR3 is CSVVIPPMNTEAFF. In DNA form, the CDR3 reads TGCAGCGTTGTTATTCCCCCAATGAACACTGAAGCTTTCTTT.

This clone was seen more than once but under ten times. The V gene is TRBV4-3, the J gene TRBJ2-1, with D possibly being TRBD1 (6 bases). The germline gives CDR1 LGHNA, CDR2 YSLEER. V was trimmed by 6 bases and J by 6 bases, leaving 15 bases between them. CDR3 length: 14 amino acids. CDR3 in DNA: TGCGCCAGCAGTCACACGACCAGGGGCAATGAGCAGTTCTTC. Amino acid sequence: CASSHTTRGNEQFF.

This clone was seen only a few times. This chain joins TRBV7-2 and TRBJ1-1; the D is unclear. The germline V gene has CDR1 SGHTA and CDR2 FQGNSA. This CDR3 contains 12 residues. V was trimmed by 3 bases and J by 8 bases, leaving 10 bases between them. The CDR3 region has the DNA TGTGCCAGCAGCTTGGTAGTAGGGGAAGCTTTCTTT. Its protein product is CASSLVVGEAFF.

The chain combines TRBV2 with TRBJ2-3, with 9 bases aligning to TRBD1. There are 15 residues in the CDR3. Germline CDR1 reads SNHLY; CDR2 reads FYNNEI. V dropped 4 bases and J dropped 4; count of bases not matched to a gene: 6. CDR3 nucleotides: TGTGCCAGCAGTGTTCTGGACAGGGGAGCAGATACGCAGTATTTT. Protein: CASSVLDRGADTQYF.

There are a few counts of this clone. This chain connects TRBV5-3 to TRBJ2-7; D assignment may be TRBD1 or TRBD2 (5 bases each). TRBV5-3 is known as an ORF, though its function is uncertain. The CDR3 runs to 15 residues. The germline V and J ends were trimmed by 8 bases and 0 bases, with 18 bases remaining between them. For the CDR3, the DNA is TGTGCCAGCAGGCTAGATGGGACCTACTCCTACGAGCAGTACTTC. Translated: CASRLDGTYSYEQYF.

This rearrangement joins TRBV5-1 to TRBJ2-1, with D maybe TRBD1 (5 bases). Germline V CDR1 and CDR2: SGHRS, YFSETQ. The CDR3 consists of 14 residues. Trimming shortened V by 3 bases and J by 1 base, and 8 bases separated the two germline ends. This CDR3 reads CASSSQGSYNEQFF. CDR3 nucleotides: TGCGCCAGCAGCTCGCAGGGATCCTACAATGAGCAGTTCTTC.

V usage is TRBV5-6 and J usage is TRBJ1-1; no clear D. This CDR3 comprises 13 residues. CDR1 is SGHDT, CDR2 YYEEEE, per germline. The germline V and J ends were trimmed by 2 bases and 6 bases, with 11 bases remaining between them. CDR3 bases: TGTGCCAGCAGCTTTGGACGGCCTCCTGAAGCTTTCTTT. Encoded protein: CASSFGRPPEAFF.

This rearrangement joins TRBV10-2 to TRBJ1-5; a possible D gene is TRBD1 (5 bases). Trimming took 3 bases from V and 3 from J, leaving 12 bases between them. The CDR3 is 15 amino acids. Per the germline V gene, CDR1 is WSHSY and CDR2 is SAAADI. CDR3 protein: CASSDRGGSNQPQHF. The CDR3, as DNA: TGCGCCAGCAGTGATCGGGGGGGGTCCAATCAGCCCCAGCATTTT.

The rearrangement links TRBV7-2 to TRBJ2-7; possibly TRBD1 for D (5 bases). Trimming removed 5 bases at V and 0 bases at J, with 14 bases between. The CDR3 covers 15 residues. Germline CDR1 is SGHTA and CDR2 is FQGNSA. The CDR3 loop reads CASSQARVNSYEQYF. The CDR3 nucleotides are TGTGCCAGCAGCCAAGCCAGGGTCAACTCCTACGAGCAGTACTTC.

This clone has a handful of counts. The V and J genes are TRBV7-8 and TRBJ1-4; 7 bases agree with TRBD1. J gave up 4 bases and V 5 bases, and 7 bases lay outside the gene matches. CDR3 length: 15 amino acids. Germline CDR1 and CDR2: SGHVS and FQNEAQ. The CDR3 spells CASSPLTGRNEKLFF. In nucleotides, the CDR3 is TGTGCCAGCAGCCCACTGACAGGGCGTAATGAAAAACTGTTTTTT. The whole variable domain, filled in from reference TRBV7-8 and TRBJ1-4, reads GAGVSQSPRYKVAKRGQDVALRCDPISGHVSLFWYQQALGQGPEFLTYFQNEAQLDKSGLPSDRFFAERPEGSVSTLKIQRTQQEDSAVYLCASSPLTGRNEKLFFGSGTQLSVL.

The chain recombines TRBV29-1 with TRBJ1-2, with 7 bases identical to TRBD1. CDR1 is SQVTM, CDR2 ANQGSEA, per germline. The CDR3 is made up of 14 amino acids. V shed 6 bases and J 4 bases; nucleotides not matched to a gene: 11. The CDR3 bases are TGCAGCGTCGTCACAGGGGAAGGTAGCTATGGCTACACCTTC. As protein: CSVVTGEGSYGYTF.

J is TRBJ2-1 and V is TRBV10-1, with D possibly matching TRBD1 (5 bases). With 11 bases removed from V and 5 bases from J, the gap between germline ends came to 13 bases. Germline V gene data show CDR1 as WNHNN and CDR2 as SYGVQD (reference sequence). This CDR3 contains 12 residues. The CDR3 region has the DNA TGCGCCGGCGAACAGACAGACAATGAGCAGTTCTTC. Protein: CAGEQTDNEQFF.

This chain connects TRBV2 to TRBJ1-5, with a possible D match to TRBD1 (5 bases). The CDR3 is 14 residues long. V gave up 6 bases and J gave up 5 bases, with 14 bases separating them. Germline V gives CDR1 SNHLY, CDR2 FYNNEI. In DNA form, the CDR3 reads TGTGCCAGCAGAGACTTCGGGGCTGATCAGCCCCAGCATTTT. Translating gives CASRDFGADQPQHF. Full variable domain (outside the CDR3, taken from reference TRBV2 and TRBJ1-5): EPEVTQTPSHQVTQMGQEVILRCVPISNHLYFYWYRQILGQKVEFLVSFYNNEISEKSEIFDDQFSVERPDGSNFTLKIRSTKLEDSAMYFCASRDFGADQPQHFGDGTRLSIL.